This TCR beta chain derives from a study of T-cell memory formation after mild COVID-19. Study-level information: Clusters were largely donor specific. Study-level findings and limits: Contracting clones from day 15 to 85 had balanced CD4/CD8; later expanders favoured CD4+. The pre-infection memory compartment contained some responding clones, suggesting cross-reactive memory joined.

This clonotype was counted only a few times. As yet, its antigen is unknown. Via MiXCR, TCRdb re-called the 5' RACE reads, giving one row per CDR3 protein. The top ten hold 3.5% to 4% of the sample, which has approximately 260,000 distinct CDR3 sequences, roughly 17% seen once. The germline V and J ends were trimmed by 0 bases and 5 bases, with 16 bases remaining between them. Germline V gene data show CDR1 as LGHNA and CDR2 as YSLEER. The CDR3 runs 16 residues. The material sequenced was PBMCs or a T cell subset sorted from them (not recorded which). The sequence was collected from a young man who had mild COVID-19 (a few samples of this study predate the infection). Cell type and time point are not known. This chain joins TRBV4-3 and TRBJ1-2; D remains ambiguous. CDR3 DNA: TGCGCCAGCAGCCAAGATCTTAGGACCGAGAGATATGGCTACACCTTC. This gives the protein CASSQDLRTERYGYTF.